A selection of T cell receptor beta chains follows, all from one sample in a study of Ad26.COV2.S vaccination and SARS-CoV-2 variants. Sequencing was performed with immunoSEQ multiplex PCR; in TCRdb, only in-frame clones are kept and a portion is missing. In the table there are roughly 330,000 clones, 85% to 90% of which are singletons. This sample comprised peripheral blood, obtained in a trial of Ad26.COV2.S vaccine versus placebo. These receptors originate from a person aged 18 to 65 who received the Ad26.COV2.S COVID-19 vaccine or a placebo. Both conserved end residues are part of each CDR3. D genes are given only for firm matches. The size field is filled for only some rows; it gives once, few, many or a size class.

>TRBV10-3|.|.|TRBJ2-1|14
CATGAAISYNEQFF
>TRBV3-1/TRBV3-2|.|TRBD1|TRBJ1-5|16
CASSQTGANGNQPQHF
>TRBV21-1|.|.|TRBJ1-2|17
CASTFGVPGTNNYGYTF
>TRBV9|.|.|TRBJ1-6|14
CASSLGQFNSPLHF
>TRBV7-9|.|.|TRBJ2-2|13
CASTVTLTGELFF
>TRBV25-1|.|.|TRBJ2-2|16
CASSEHRGASTGELFF
>TRBV3-1/TRBV3-2|few|TRBD1|TRBJ2-7|14
CASSSRTGGYEQYF
>TRBV7-8|.|TRBD1|TRBJ1-6|15
CASSPQTGVGSPLHF
>TRBV20-1|.|TRBD1|TRBJ1-2|16
CSASPPGTGATYGYTF
>TRBV4-1|.|TRBD1|TRBJ2-7|14
CASSPGQGAFEQYF
>TRBV18|.|TRBD1|TRBJ1-2|14
CASSPGQGPDGYTF
>TRBV4-1|.|TRBD1|TRBJ1-5|16
CASSQGRQGAEQPQHF
>TRBV6-5|.|.|TRBJ1-1|13
CASRLGAGTEAFF
>TRBV27|.|TRBD1|TRBJ1-1|14
CASSWGTVNTEAFF
>TRBV7-9|.|.|TRBJ2-3|15
CASSLVRDLTDTQYF
>TRBV11-2|.|.|TRBJ1-3|14
CASSFQRSGNTIYF
>TRBV7-9|.|.|TRBJ2-5|13
CASSFSWQETQYF
>TRBV18|.|TRBD2|TRBJ2-2|18
CASSPSGTSGRNTGELFF
>TRBV20-1|.|.|TRBJ2-3|15
CSASLWGANTDTQYF
>TRBV27|.|.|TRBJ2-2|17
CASSPLRVGENTGELFF
>TRBV19|.|.|TRBJ2-2|14
CASSTSGYGGELFF
>TRBV3-1/TRBV3-2|.|TRBD2|TRBJ2-2|17
CASSPGLAGVGTGELFF
>TRBV16|.|.|TRBJ2-1|15
CASSQFGEGGNEQFF
>TRBV4-3|.|.|TRBJ2-7|15
CASSQARDTFYEQYF
>TRBV6-5|.|.|TRBJ2-4|10
CASGSGIQYF
>TRBV11-2|.|.|TRBJ1-3|15
CASSLSGDSGNTIYF
>TRBV15|.|.|TRBJ2-3|14
CATSRDPDLPTQYF
>TRBV29-1|.|.|TRBJ1-2|16
CSVLGGGSLSFYGYTF
>TRBV30|.|.|TRBJ1-4|15
CAWSLDQARGEKLFF
>TRBV6-4|many|TRBD1|TRBJ2-2|15
CASSDGTGNTGELFF
>TRBV5-1|.|TRBD1|TRBJ2-7|16
CASSPPGDRGRGEQYF
>TRBV15|once|.|TRBJ1-1|17
CATSRVPYRAGETEAFF
>TRBV5-1|.|.|TRBJ1-2|15
CASSFSRTEDDGYTF
>TRBV4-2|.|.|TRBJ1-4|16
CASSPAARGTNEKLFF
>TRBV5-1|.|.|TRBJ1-1|15
CASSLAPGPNTEAFF
>TRBV6-2/TRBV6-3|.|.|TRBJ1-3|16
CASSYPRGGTGNTIYF
>TRBV4-3|.|TRBD2|TRBJ2-1|16
CASSQDRGGIYNEQFF
>TRBV7-2|.|.|TRBJ1-2|15
CASSLGHGAGDGYTF
>TRBV6-5|.|.|TRBJ1-1|13
CASRQGRNTEAFF
>TRBV12-3/TRBV12-4|once|.|TRBJ1-5|13
CASSDPLGEPQHF
>TRBV5-1|.|TRBD2|TRBJ2-3|17
CASSLDGTSSRTDTQYF
>TRBV19|.|TRBD2|TRBJ2-3|14
CASGGLAGVDTQYF
>TRBV7-2|once|.|TRBJ2-5|17
CASSLALGRGDRETQYF
>TRBV7-9|.|.|TRBJ1-4|15
CASSLGGAASEKLFF
>TRBV3-1/TRBV3-2|few|TRBD1|TRBJ2-7|16
CASSQETGQGPSGQYF
>TRBV5-8|.|.|TRBJ1-5|15
CASSFGQFFNQPQHF
>TRBV4-1|.|.|TRBJ2-3|16
CASRDAKSGSTDTQYF
>TRBV19|.|.|TRBJ1-1|14
CASSNPGRSTEAFF
>TRBV3-1/TRBV3-2|.|.|TRBJ2-3|14
CASSQDIFTDTQYF
>TRBV11-3|.|.|TRBJ2-2|18
CASSFLLYGRRNTGELFF
>TRBV29-1|.|.|TRBJ2-3|12
CSVEDLEDTQYF
>TRBV29-1|.|TRBD2|TRBJ2-1|18
CSGYRGFFGTSGGDEQFF
>TRBV3-1/TRBV3-2|.|.|TRBJ2-7|17
CASSQRWALGDDYEQYF
>TRBV13|.|TRBD2|TRBJ2-5|12
CASSWEGETQYF
>TRBV20-1|.|.|TRBJ2-7|13
CSASLGQIYEQYF
>TRBV6-5|.|.|TRBJ1-1|14
CASRRDILNTEAFF
>TRBV27|.|TRBD2|TRBJ2-7|15
CASSLKGGSSYEQYF